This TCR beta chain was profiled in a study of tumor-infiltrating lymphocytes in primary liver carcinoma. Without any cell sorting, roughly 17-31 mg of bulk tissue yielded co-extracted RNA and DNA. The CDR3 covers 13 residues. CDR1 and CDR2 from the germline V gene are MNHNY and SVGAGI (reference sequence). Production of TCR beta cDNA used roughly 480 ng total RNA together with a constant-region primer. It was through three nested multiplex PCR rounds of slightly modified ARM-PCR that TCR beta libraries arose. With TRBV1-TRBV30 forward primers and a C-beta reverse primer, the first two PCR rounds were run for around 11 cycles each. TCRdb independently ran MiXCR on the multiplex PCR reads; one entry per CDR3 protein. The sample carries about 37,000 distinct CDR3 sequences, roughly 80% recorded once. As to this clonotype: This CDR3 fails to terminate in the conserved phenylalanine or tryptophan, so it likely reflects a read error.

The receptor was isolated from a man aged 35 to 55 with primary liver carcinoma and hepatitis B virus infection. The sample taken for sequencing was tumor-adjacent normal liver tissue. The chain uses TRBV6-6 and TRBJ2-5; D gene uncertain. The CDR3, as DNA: TGTGCCAGCAATTACGAGGTCCAAGAGACCCAGTACTTA. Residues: CASNYEVQETQYL.